These T cell receptor beta chains were read from a single sample in a study of cytomegalovirus exposure and HLA in healthy donors. Using immunoSEQ multiplex PCR, the repertoire was profiled, and TCRdb retains in-frame clones only, with some absent. The sample has roughly 120,000 clones, around 77% seen once; the top ten hold around 4%. The sequenced material came from PBMCs. These receptors came from a human donor in good health. Both conserved end residues are part of each CDR3. Fields, in order: CDR3 DNA, CDR3 protein, V gene, D gene, J gene, clone size. D genes are given only for firm matches. The listing skips clone size in some rows; elsewhere it reads once, few, many or a size class.

TGTGCCGTAGCGGAGGGGCAGTACTATGGCTACACCTTC CAVAEGQYYGYTF TRBV28 . TRBJ1-2 .
TGCGCCAGCAGCTCGACAGGGGGAAGCACAGATACGCAGTATTTT CASSSTGGSTDTQYF TRBV5-1 TRBD1 TRBJ2-3 .
TGTGCCAGTAGTATAGGCAGGGGAGTCTACGAGCAGTACTTC CASSIGRGVYEQYF TRBV19 . TRBJ2-7 .
TGTGCCAGCAGCCCCCCGGGGGGTGGGGAGCTGTTTTTT CASSPPGGGELFF TRBV9 TRBD2 TRBJ2-2 .
TGTGCCAGCAGTTTACAGACCACCGGGGAGCTGTTTTTT CASSLQTTGELFF TRBV2 . TRBJ2-2 .
TGTGCCAGCAGCGTTCGGGGGACAGGGACCTACGAGCAGTACTTC CASSVRGTGTYEQYF TRBV12-1 . TRBJ2-7 once
TGTGCCTGGGGGCAGGGAAGCAATCAGCCCCAGCATTTT CAWGQGSNQPQHF TRBV30 . TRBJ1-5 few
TGCGCCAGCAGCTTGAGTAGCAGGGAAGGCGCTGAAGCTTTCTTT CASSLSSREGAEAFF TRBV5-1 . TRBJ1-1 .
TGCGCCAGCAGCATAAGCGTCCCGGGACAGGGGAACGGAAACACCATATATTTT CASSISVPGQGNGNTIYF TRBV5-1 TRBD1 TRBJ1-3 .
TGTGCCAGCACAAGAACCGGGACAGAATCGAATTCACCCCTCCACTTT CASTRTGTESNSPLHF TRBV19 TRBD1 TRBJ1-6 .
TGTGCCAGCAGCTTGGGTGGGGGGGGGTACCAAGAGACCCAGTACTTC CASSLGGGGYQETQYF TRBV5-4 TRBD2 TRBJ2-5 few
TGTGCCACCAGCCAGGACAGGGGGAGGTATGGCTACACCTTC CATSQDRGRYGYTF TRBV15 TRBD1 TRBJ1-2 .
TGTGCCAGCAGCCCATGGCGCGGGATCAAGGAGACCCAGTACTTC CASSPWRGIKETQYF TRBV14 . TRBJ2-5 .
TGCGCCAGCAACCAGCGGGAGGGCCAGAATGAGCAGTTCTTC CASNQREGQNEQFF TRBV5-1 TRBD2 TRBJ2-1 .
TGCGCCAGCTCGACAGCCGACTCCTACGAGCAGTACTTC CASSTADSYEQYF TRBV5-1 . TRBJ2-7 .
TGTGCCAGCAGCCCGCAAGCGGGAGGGCCCAACGAGCAGTACTTC CASSPQAGGPNEQYF TRBV7-2 TRBD2 TRBJ2-7 .
TGTGCCAGCAGCCCCCAGGGGGCGGATATCTCTGGGGCCAACGTCCTGACTTTC CASSPQGADISGANVLTF TRBV9 TRBD1 TRBJ2-6 few
TGCGCCAGCAGCCTTGGGGGGAGCTCCTACAATGAGCAGTTCTTC CASSLGGSSYNEQFF TRBV5-1 . TRBJ2-1 .
TGTGCCAGCAGAGGACAGGGAACGAATGAGCAGTTCTTC CASRGQGTNEQFF TRBV25-1 TRBD1 TRBJ2-1 .
TGCAGCGTAAACGGGGCAGGGGGTGGGAACACTGAAGCTTTCTTT CSVNGAGGGNTEAFF TRBV29-1 TRBD1 TRBJ1-1 .
TGTGCCAGCAGCTTCTCAGGCTCTGGAAACACCATATATTTT CASSFSGSGNTIYF TRBV11-2 . TRBJ1-3 .
TGTGCCAGTAGTATCTCAGGTCTAGCGGGAGACAGATGGTCCTACAATGAGCAGTTCTTC CASSISGLAGDRWSYNEQFF TRBV19 TRBD2 TRBJ2-1 .
TGTGCCAGCAGCACCAGCGGCTACGAGCAGTACTTC CASSTSGYEQYF TRBV5-6 . TRBJ2-7 few
TGTGCCAGCAGTATCGAGGGACAGGAGAACACTGAAGCTTTCTTT CASSIEGQENTEAFF TRBV2 TRBD1 TRBJ1-1 .
TGCAGTGCTGGACAGGGGGATGGCTACACCTTC CSAGQGDGYTF TRBV20-1 TRBD1 TRBJ1-2 .
TGCGCCAGCAGCTTGGTTGGGGCCCCCTACGAGCAGTACTTC CASSLVGAPYEQYF TRBV5-1 . TRBJ2-7 .
TGTGCCAGCAGCCCGAGGGTTGTGGGACTCTATGGCTACACCTTC CASSPRVVGLYGYTF TRBV6-5 . TRBJ1-2 .
TGCAGCGTTGAAAATAGCGGGAGTACCCAATATGAGCAGTTCTTC CSVENSGSTQYEQFF TRBV29-1 TRBD2 TRBJ2-1 .
TGCGCCAGCAGCTTGGGACCGACAGGGCGAGAGACCCAGTACTTC CASSLGPTGRETQYF TRBV5-1 TRBD1 TRBJ2-5 once
TGTGCCAGCAGGTCCTACCTAAGCTATGGCTACACCTTC CASRSYLSYGYTF TRBV6-5 . TRBJ1-2 .
TGTGCCAGCAGCTTGAGTGCGGGAGGCACAGATACGCAGTATTTT CASSLSAGGTDTQYF TRBV7-2 TRBD2 TRBJ2-3 .
TGTGCCAGCAGCATTCGGGACACATTCTACGAGCAGTACTTC CASSIRDTFYEQYF TRBV9 . TRBJ2-7 once
TGTGCCAGCAATACAGTGAGCACTGAAGCTTTCTTT CASNTVSTEAFF TRBV28 . TRBJ1-1 .
TGTGCCAGCTCCGGGGGGCCCTACGAGCAGTACTTC CASSGGPYEQYF TRBV6-5 . TRBJ2-7 .
TGTGCCAGCAGCCTCGGACAGGGTAGCTATGGCTACACCTTC CASSLGQGSYGYTF TRBV28 TRBD1 TRBJ1-2 .
TGTGCCAGCAGTTTCACGACAGGGTTCTCTGGTTACACCTTC CASSFTTGFSGYTF TRBV28 TRBD1 TRBJ1-2 .